This T cell receptor (beta chain) was recorded in a study of blood T cell repertoires in COVID-19. Study-wide background: Sites in the United States, Italy and Spain provided acute and convalescent COVID-19 samples.

This table comes from immunoSEQ multiplex PCR, and its TCRdb copy is limited to in-frame clones, with some not included. The sample gives roughly 280,000 clones, around nine tenths of which show up once; about 10% is in the top ten. What was sequenced was peripheral blood. This clonotype was sampled from a man aged 40-55 years with active or convalescent COVID-19.

Here the CDR3 DNA reads TGCGCCAGCAGCCCAGGGGTTGGAAATGAAAAACTGTTTTTT. It translates to CASSPGVGNEKLFF. This chain uses TRBV10-2 with TRBJ1-4; D is possibly TRBD1 (6 bases). The CDR3 is made up of 14 amino acids. V was clipped by 6 bases and J by 5 bases, with 13 bases between them. Per the germline V gene, CDR1 is WSHSY and CDR2 is SAAADI.